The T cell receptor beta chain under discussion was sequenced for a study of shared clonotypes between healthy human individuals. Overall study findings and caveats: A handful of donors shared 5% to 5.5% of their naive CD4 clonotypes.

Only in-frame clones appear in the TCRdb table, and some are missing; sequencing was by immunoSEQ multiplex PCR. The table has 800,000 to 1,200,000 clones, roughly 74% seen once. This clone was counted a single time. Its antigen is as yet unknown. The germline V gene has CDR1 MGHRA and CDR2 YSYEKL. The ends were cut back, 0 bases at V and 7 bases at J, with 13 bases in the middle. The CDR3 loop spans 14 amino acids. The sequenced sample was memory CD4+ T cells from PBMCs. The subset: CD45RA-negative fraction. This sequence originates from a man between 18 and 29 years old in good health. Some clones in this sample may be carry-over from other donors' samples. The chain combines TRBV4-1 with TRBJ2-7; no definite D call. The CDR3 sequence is CASSQDPSFGEQYF. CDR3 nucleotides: TGCGCCAGCAGCCAAGACCCAAGCTTCGGGGAGCAGTACTTC.